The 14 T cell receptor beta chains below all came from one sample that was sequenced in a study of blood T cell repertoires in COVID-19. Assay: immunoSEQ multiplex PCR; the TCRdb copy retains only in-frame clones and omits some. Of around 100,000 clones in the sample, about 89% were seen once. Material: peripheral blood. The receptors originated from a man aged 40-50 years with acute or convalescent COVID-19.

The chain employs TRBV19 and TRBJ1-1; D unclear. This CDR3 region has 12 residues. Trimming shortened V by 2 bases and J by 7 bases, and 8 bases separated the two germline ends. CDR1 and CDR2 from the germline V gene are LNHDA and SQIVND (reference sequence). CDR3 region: CASSILEGEAFF. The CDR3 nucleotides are TGTGCCAGTAGTATACTGGAGGGTGAAGCTTTCTTT.

The CDR3 bases are TGTGCCAGCAGCCTGCTAGGACAGGGTAGGAAGAATGAGCAGTTCTTC. Amino acid sequence: CASSLLGQGRKNEQFF. The chain has TRBV14 and TRBJ2-1; 8 bases align to TRBD1. There are 16 residues in the CDR3. Germline V CDR1 and CDR2: SGHDN, FVKESK. Unmatched junction bases numbered 12, after V lost 4 bases and J lost 7 bases.

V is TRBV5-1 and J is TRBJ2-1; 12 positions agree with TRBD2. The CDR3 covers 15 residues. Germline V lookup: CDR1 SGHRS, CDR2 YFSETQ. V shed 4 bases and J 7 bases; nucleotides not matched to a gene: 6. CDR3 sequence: CASSRTSGTMNEQFF. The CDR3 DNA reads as TGCGCCAGCAGCCGGACTAGCGGGACCATGAATGAGCAGTTCTTC.

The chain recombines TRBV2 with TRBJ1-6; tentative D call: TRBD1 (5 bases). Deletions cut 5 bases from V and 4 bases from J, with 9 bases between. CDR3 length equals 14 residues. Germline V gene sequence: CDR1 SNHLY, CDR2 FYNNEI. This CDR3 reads CASSPTAYNSPLHF. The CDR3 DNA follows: TGTGCCAGCAGTCCGACAGCTTATAATTCACCCCTCCACTTT. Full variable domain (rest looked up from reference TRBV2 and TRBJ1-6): EPEVTQTPSHQVTQMGQEVILRCVPISNHLYFYWYRQILGQKVEFLVSFYNNEISEKSEIFDDQFSVERPDGSNFTLKIRSTKLEDSAMYFCASSPTAYNSPLHFGNGTRLTVT.

DNA for the CDR3: TGCGCCAGCAGCTTGGGGGACAGCCCCTACAATGAGCAGTTCTTC. This translates into CASSLGDSPYNEQFF. V usage is TRBV5-1 and J usage is TRBJ2-1; 7 bases agree with TRBD1. CDR3 length: 15 residues. CDR1 SGHRS and CDR2 YFSETQ come from the germline V gene. V shed 0 bases, J shed 2 bases, and the junction held 2 bases outside the gene matches.

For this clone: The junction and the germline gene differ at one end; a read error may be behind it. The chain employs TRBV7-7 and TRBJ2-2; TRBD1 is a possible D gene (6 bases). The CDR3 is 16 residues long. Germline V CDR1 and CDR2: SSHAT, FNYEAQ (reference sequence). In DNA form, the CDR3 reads TGTGCTAGCAGCACCTCTACAGGGTCAGGCGCCGGGGAGCTGTTTTTT. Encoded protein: CASSTSTGSGAGELFF.

The chain's CDR3 is CASSHPGQGKKPQHF. The CDR3, as DNA: TGTGCCAGCAGCCACCCGGGACAGGGAAAGAAACCCCAGCATTTT. The chain has TRBV14 and TRBJ1-5, with TRBD1 identical over 9 bases. Losses at the gene ends were 3 bases for V and 10 bases for J; bases not matched to a gene: 10. The CDR3 contains 15 residues. From germline, CDR1 is SGHDN and CDR2 FVKESK.

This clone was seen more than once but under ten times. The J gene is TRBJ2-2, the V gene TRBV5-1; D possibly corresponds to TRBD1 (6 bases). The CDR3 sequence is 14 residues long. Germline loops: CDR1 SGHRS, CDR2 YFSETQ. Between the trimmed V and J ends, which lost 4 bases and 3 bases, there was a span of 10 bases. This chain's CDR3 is CASSPQGYTGELFF. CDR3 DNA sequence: TGCGCCAGCAGCCCACAGGGCTACACCGGGGAGCTGTTTTTT.

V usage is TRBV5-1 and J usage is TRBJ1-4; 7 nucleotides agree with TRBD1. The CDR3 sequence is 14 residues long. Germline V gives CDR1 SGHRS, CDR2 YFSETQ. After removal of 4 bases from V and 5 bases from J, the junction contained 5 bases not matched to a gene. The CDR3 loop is CASSVQGNNEKLFF. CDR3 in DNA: TGCGCCAGCAGCGTACAGGGGAACAATGAAAAACTGTTTTTT.

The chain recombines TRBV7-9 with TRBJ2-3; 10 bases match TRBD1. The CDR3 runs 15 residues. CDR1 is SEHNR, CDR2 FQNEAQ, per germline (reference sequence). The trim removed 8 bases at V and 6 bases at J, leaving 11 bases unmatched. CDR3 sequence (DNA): TGTGCCAGCGGCTGGGACAGGGGAGTAGCGGATACGCAGTATTTT. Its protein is CASGWDRGVADTQYF.

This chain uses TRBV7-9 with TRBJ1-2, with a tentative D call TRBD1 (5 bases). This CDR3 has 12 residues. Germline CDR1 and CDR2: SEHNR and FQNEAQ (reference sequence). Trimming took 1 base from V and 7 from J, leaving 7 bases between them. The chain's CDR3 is CASSLEGLGYTF. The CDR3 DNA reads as TGTGCCAGCAGCTTAGAGGGACTTGGCTACACCTTC.

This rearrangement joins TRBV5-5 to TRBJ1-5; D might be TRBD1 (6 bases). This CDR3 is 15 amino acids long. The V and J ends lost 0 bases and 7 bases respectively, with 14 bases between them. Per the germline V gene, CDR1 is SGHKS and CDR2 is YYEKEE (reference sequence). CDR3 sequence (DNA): TGTGCCAGCAGCTTGGAGGGACACCCGGACCAGCCCCAGCATTTT. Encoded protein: CASSLEGHPDQPQHF.

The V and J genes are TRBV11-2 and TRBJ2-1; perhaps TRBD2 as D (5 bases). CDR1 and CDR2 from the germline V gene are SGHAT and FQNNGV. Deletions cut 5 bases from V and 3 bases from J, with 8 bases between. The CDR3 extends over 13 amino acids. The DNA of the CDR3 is TGTGCCAGCAGCCCTCGGGACTACAATGAGCAGTTCTTC. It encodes CASSPRDYNEQFF.

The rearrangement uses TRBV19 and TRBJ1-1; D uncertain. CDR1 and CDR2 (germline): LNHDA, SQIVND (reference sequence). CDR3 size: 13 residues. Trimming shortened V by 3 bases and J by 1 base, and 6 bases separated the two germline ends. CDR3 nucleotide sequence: TGTGCCAGTAGTATCCGAGAGAACACTGAAGCTTTCTTT. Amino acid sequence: CASSIRENTEAFF.